This T cell receptor beta chain came from a study of cytomegalovirus exposure and HLA in healthy donors. About the study: Researchers previously reported finding fewer than 140 million unique TCR beta sequences from about 170 million T cells. Drawn from HLA-typed donors, about 85 million unique TCRs were held in an early data release.

CDR1 and CDR2 (germline): SGHTA, FQGNSA. V gave up 5 bases and J gave up 2 bases; unmatched junction bases: 8. There are 15 residues in the CDR3. All donors participated as healthy donors of bone marrow. The primer mix had 60 Vbeta and 13 Jbeta primers. As originally analysed: A later analysis tallied approximately 87 million unique TCR beta chains, 9 million to 12 million of them shared. The assay was immunoSEQ multiplex PCR, and TCRdb's table has in-frame clones only and misses some. V and J calls and clone size are those listed in that table; D and trimming were worked out from the DNA. The sample carries approximately 53,000 clones, roughly four fifths recorded once.

This sequence originates from a woman in her thirties or forties in good health and CMV-seropositive. The source material was PBMCs. The chain uses TRBV7-2 and TRBJ2-7; 8 nucleotides align to TRBD1. CDR3 region: CASSLGQGGPYEQYF. CDR3 nucleotides: TGTGCCAGCAGCCTCGGACAGGGAGGTCCCTACGAGCAGTACTTC.